Listed below are T cell receptor beta chains from one sample, sequenced in a study of T cell changes during pregnancy in multiple sclerosis. The method was immunoSEQ multiplex PCR; TCRdb's version includes in-frame clones alone and lacks a portion of them. The repertoire includes 110,000 or so clones, approximately 93% of them detected once, and roughly 6.2% sits in the top ten. The input for sequencing was peripheral blood, taken before pregnancy. Every receptor here comes from a female donor with multiple sclerosis, enrolled in a pregnancy study. Both conserved end residues are part of each CDR3. The order of the fields is clone size, J gene, D gene, V gene, CDR3 protein, CDR3 DNA. D genes are given only for firm matches. Size tells how often a clone was seen (once, few, many) or the class of an expanded clone, and some rows leave it out.

NA | TRBJ2-6 | TRBD1 | TRBV19 | CASSIGPGQGPSGANVLTF | TGTGCCAGTAGTATAGGCCCGGGACAGGGACCCTCTGGGGCCAACGTCCTGACTTTC
NA | TRBJ2-3 | TRBD2 | TRBV4-1 | CASSQRPGGALDTQYF | TGCGCCAGCAGCCAGCGCCCCGGGGGGGCCTTAGATACGCAGTATTTT
NA | TRBJ2-3 | NA | TRBV10-1 | CASSGSSDTQYF | TGCGCCAGCAGCGGGTCCTCAGATACGCAGTATTTT
NA | TRBJ1-4 | NA | TRBV25-1 | CASSTINEKLFF | TGTGCCAGCAGTACAATTAATGAAAAACTGTTTTTT
NA | TRBJ1-6 | NA | TRBV15 | CATSRDRGGPYNSPLHF | TGTGCCACCAGCAGAGATCGGGGGGGCCCCTATAATTCACCCCTCCACTTT
NA | TRBJ2-2 | TRBD2 | TRBV19 | CASAGTGGTGELFF | TGTGCCAGCGCCGGGACGGGGGGTACCGGGGAGCTGTTTTTT
NA | TRBJ2-5 | NA | TRBV5-1 | CASSFSGYQETQYF | TGCGCCAGCAGCTTTTCCGGGTACCAAGAGACCCAGTACTTC
NA | TRBJ1-1 | NA | TRBV10-1 | CASSGGGLNTEAFF | TGCGCCAGCAGTGGAGGGGGACTGAACACTGAAGCTTTCTTT
NA | TRBJ1-1 | NA | TRBV21-1 | CASRDNSNTEAFF | TGTGCCAGCAGGGACAACTCCAACACTGAAGCTTTCTTT
once | TRBJ2-3 | TRBD2 | TRBV4-1 | CASSTRGGAIWSDTQYF | TGCGCCAGCAGCACCCGGGGGGGGGCAATCTGGTCAGATACGCAGTATTTT
NA | TRBJ1-2 | NA | TRBV6-1 | CASSRGPGDYGYTF | TGTGCCAGCAGTAGGGGACCGGGGGACTATGGCTACACCTTC
NA | TRBJ2-3 | TRBD1 | TRBV5-1 | CASSATRTGGSDTQYF | TGCGCCAGCAGCGCTACTAGGACAGGGGGATCGGATACGCAGTATTTT
NA | TRBJ2-3 | TRBD1 | TRBV27 | CASRLTGTGGRDTQYF | TGTGCCAGCAGATTAACCGGGACAGGGGGACGGGATACGCAGTATTTT
NA | TRBJ1-2 | NA | TRBV28 | CASSFLPRAGYTF | TGTGCCAGCAGTTTTTTACCCAGGGCTGGCTACACCTTC
NA | TRBJ2-7 | NA | TRBV28 | CASSLGQTYEQYF | TGTGCCAGCAGTTTAGGGCAGACCTACGAGCAGTACTTC
NA | TRBJ2-6 | TRBD1 | TRBV5-6 | CASSFRQGPAGANVLTF | TGTGCCAGCAGCTTCCGACAGGGACCCGCTGGGGCCAACGTCCTGACTTTC
NA | TRBJ1-1 | TRBD1 | TRBV7-9 | CASRSGGLNTEAFF | TGTGCCAGCAGGTCAGGGGGCCTGAACACTGAAGCTTTCTTT
NA | TRBJ2-5 | NA | TRBV27 | CASSPPGLEETQYF | TGTGCCAGCAGCCCCCCGGGACTGGAGGAGACCCAGTACTTC
NA | TRBJ1-1 | TRBD1 | TRBV6-1 | CASTTPGTGATEAFF | TGTGCCAGCACCACGCCCGGGACAGGGGCCACTGAAGCTTTCTTT
NA | TRBJ1-2 | NA | TRBV29-1 | CSVEYRLGAGTYGYTF | TGCAGCGTTGAATATAGATTGGGGGCAGGAACCTATGGCTACACCTTC
NA | TRBJ2-5 | TRBD2 | TRBV5-1 | CASSRTSGSSETQYF | TGCGCCAGCAGCAGGACTAGCGGGAGCTCAGAGACCCAGTACTTC
NA | TRBJ2-1 | TRBD2 | TRBV7-6 | CASSSPGLAGGKRYNEQFF | TGTGCCAGCAGCTCTCCGGGACTAGCGGGGGGGAAACGCTACAATGAGCAGTTCTTC
NA | TRBJ2-4 | TRBD2 | TRBV27 | CASSPPGLAGVSKNIQYF | TGTGCCAGCAGTCCACCGGGACTAGCGGGGGTGTCCAAAAACATTCAGTACTTC
NA | TRBJ1-6 | TRBD1 | TRBV2 | CASRPDRGRSPLHF | TGTGCCAGCAGACCCGACAGGGGTAGGTCACCCCTCCACTTT
NA | TRBJ1-6 | NA | TRBV6-5 | CASSRTSYNSPLHF | TGTGCCAGCAGCCGGACAAGCTATAATTCACCCCTCCACTTT
NA | TRBJ2-2 | NA | TRBV6-1 | CASTRNTGELFF | TGTGCCAGCACGAGGAACACCGGGGAGCTGTTTTTT
NA | TRBJ1-3 | TRBD1 | TRBV9 | CASSVGSGQGISGNTIYF | TGTGCCAGCAGCGTGGGGTCGGGACAGGGGATCTCTGGAAACACCATATATTTT
once | TRBJ1-5 | TRBD1 | TRBV9 | CASSVGTGVNQPQHF | TGTGCCAGCAGCGTCGGGACAGGGGTTAATCAGCCCCAGCATTTT
NA | TRBJ2-7 | NA | TRBV6-6 | CASSPLERSLEQYF | TGTGCCAGCAGCCCACTAGAGAGGTCTCTCGAGCAGTACTTC
NA | TRBJ1-2 | NA | TRBV27 | CASSFQNTYGYTF | TGTGCCAGCAGTTTCCAGAACACCTATGGCTACACCTTC
NA | TRBJ1-2 | NA | TRBV7-9 | CASSSQGILGYTF | TGTGCCAGCAGTTCGCAGGGAATTCTGGGCTACACCTTC
once | TRBJ2-2 | TRBD1 | TRBV6-1 | CASSGRDRGEGELFF | TGTGCCAGCAGTGGCCGGGACAGGGGGGAAGGGGAGCTGTTTTTT
NA | TRBJ1-4 | NA | TRBV27 | CASSFRRTSNEKLFF | TGTGCCAGCAGTTTCCGAAGGACATCTAATGAAAAACTGTTTTTT
NA | TRBJ1-4 | NA | TRBV5-1 | CASSLESPTNEKLFF | TGCGCCAGCAGCTTGGAAAGCCCAACTAATGAAAAACTGTTTTTT
NA | TRBJ1-2 | NA | TRBV27 | CASNSSIPTVPYGYTF | TGTGCCAGCAATTCTTCAATACCGACAGTCCCCTATGGCTACACCTTC
NA | TRBJ2-3 | NA | TRBV9 | CASSVGWGDRTDTQYF | TGTGCCAGCAGCGTAGGCTGGGGGGACCGCACAGATACGCAGTATTTT
NA | TRBJ1-4 | TRBD1 | TRBV18 | CASSPLPRTGNEKLFF | TGTGCCAGCTCACCTCTGCCCCGGACAGGGAACGAAAAACTGTTTTTT
NA | TRBJ1-1 | NA | TRBV2 | CASAGTPNTEAFF | TGTGCCAGCGCCGGGACACCGAACACTGAAGCTTTCTTT
NA | TRBJ2-3 | NA | TRBV6-5 | CASRTAGPGDTQYF | TGTGCCAGCAGAACCGCGGGTCCTGGAGATACGCAGTATTTT
NA | TRBJ1-2 | NA | TRBV29-1 | CSVDSGGSGYTF | TGCAGCGTTGACTCAGGAGGGAGTGGCTACACCTTC
NA | TRBJ2-2 | NA | TRBV9 | CASGMHGRRNTGELFF | TGTGCCAGCGGAATGCATGGCAGGCGTAACACCGGGGAGCTGTTTTTT